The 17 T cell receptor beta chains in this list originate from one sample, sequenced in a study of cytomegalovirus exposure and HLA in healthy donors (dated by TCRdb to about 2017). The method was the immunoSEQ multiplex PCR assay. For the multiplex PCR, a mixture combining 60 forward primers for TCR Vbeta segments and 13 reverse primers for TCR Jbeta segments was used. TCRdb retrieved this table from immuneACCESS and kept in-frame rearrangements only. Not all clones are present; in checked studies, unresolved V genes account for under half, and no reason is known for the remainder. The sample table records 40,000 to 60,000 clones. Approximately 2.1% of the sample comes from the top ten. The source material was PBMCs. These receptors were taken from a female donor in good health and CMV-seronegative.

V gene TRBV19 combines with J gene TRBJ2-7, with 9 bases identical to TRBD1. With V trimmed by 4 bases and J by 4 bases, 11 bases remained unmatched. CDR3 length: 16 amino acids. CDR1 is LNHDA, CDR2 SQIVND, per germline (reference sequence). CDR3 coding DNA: TGTGCCAGTAGTACTATCCCGGGACAGGGAGGGTACGAGCAGTACTTC. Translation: CASSTIPGQGGYEQYF.

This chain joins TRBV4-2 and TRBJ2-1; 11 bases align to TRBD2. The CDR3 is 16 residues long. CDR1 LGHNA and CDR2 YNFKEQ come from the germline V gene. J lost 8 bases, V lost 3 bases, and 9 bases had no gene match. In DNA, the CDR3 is TGTGCCAGCAGCCAGCTTCTAGCGGGAGGTGTGGATGAGCAGTTCTTC. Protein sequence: CASSQLLAGGVDEQFF.

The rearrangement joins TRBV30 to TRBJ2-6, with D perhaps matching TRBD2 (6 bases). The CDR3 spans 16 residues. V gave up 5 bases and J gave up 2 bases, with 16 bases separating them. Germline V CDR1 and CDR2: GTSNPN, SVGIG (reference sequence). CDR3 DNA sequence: TGTGCCTGGGGGAGGCGATGGGCCACTGGGGCCAACGTCCTGACTTTC. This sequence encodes CAWGRRWATGANVLTF.

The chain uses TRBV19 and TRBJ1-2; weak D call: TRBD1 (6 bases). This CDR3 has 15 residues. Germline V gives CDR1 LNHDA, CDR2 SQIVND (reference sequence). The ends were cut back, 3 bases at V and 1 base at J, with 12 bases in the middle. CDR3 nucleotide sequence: TGTGCCAGTAGTATGAATACAGGGTTTAACTATGGCTACACCTTC. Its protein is CASSMNTGFNYGYTF.

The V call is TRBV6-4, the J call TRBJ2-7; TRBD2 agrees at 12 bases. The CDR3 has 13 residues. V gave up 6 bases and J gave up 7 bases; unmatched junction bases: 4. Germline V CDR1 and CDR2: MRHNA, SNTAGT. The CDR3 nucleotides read TGTGCCAGCAGCCAGGGACTAGCGGGTGAGCAGTACTTC. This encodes CASSQGLAGEQYF.

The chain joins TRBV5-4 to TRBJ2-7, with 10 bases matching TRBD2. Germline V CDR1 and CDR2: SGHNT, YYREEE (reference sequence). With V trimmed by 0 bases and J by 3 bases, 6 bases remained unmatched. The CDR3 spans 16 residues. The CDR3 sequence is CASSLATGLAVYEQYF. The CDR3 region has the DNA TGTGCCAGCAGCTTGGCCACTGGACTAGCGGTCTACGAGCAGTACTTC.

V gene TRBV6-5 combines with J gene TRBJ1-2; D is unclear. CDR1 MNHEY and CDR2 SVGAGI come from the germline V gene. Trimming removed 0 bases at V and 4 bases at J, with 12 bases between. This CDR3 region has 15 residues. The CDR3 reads CASSYSSEISYGYTF. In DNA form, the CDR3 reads TGTGCCAGCAGTTACTCATCAGAAATCAGCTATGGCTACACCTTC.

In DNA form, the CDR3 reads TGTGCCAGCCGCGGAGGGAGGCGGGTGCAGTACTTC. This codes for CASRGGRRVQYF. V is TRBV7-3 and J is TRBJ2-7; D is possibly TRBD2 (6 bases). The CDR3 has 12 residues. V lost 8 bases, J lost 9 bases, and 17 bases lay in between. The germline gives CDR1 SGHTA, CDR2 FQGTGA.

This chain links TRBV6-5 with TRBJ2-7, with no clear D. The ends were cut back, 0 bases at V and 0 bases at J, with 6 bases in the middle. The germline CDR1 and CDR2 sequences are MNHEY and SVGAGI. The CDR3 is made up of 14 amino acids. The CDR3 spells CASSYSWPSYEQYF. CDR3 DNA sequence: TGTGCCAGCAGTTACTCGTGGCCCTCCTACGAGCAGTACTTC.

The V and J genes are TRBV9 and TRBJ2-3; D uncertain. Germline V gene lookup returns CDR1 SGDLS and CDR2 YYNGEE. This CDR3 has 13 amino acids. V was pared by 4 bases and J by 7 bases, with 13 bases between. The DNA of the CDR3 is TGTGCCAGCAGCTCAGTAAGAGCGAATACGCAGTATTTT. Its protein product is CASSSVRANTQYF.

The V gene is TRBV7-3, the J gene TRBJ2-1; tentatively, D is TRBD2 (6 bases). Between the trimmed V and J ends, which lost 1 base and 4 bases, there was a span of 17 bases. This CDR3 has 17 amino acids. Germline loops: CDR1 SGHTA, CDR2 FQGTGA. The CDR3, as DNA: TGTGCCAGCAGCTTAATCGGCGGGCGGGGAGAGTACAATGAGCAGTTCTTC. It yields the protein CASSLIGGRGEYNEQFF.

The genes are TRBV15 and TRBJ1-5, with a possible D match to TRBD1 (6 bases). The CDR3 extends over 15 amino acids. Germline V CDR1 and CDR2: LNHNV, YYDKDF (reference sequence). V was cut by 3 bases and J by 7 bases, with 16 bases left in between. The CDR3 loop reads CATSRGGQFQQPQHF. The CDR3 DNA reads TGTGCCACCAGCAGGGGCGGACAGTTCCAGCAGCCCCAGCATTTT. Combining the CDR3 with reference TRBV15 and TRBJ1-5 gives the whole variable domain DAMVIQNPRYQVTQFGKPVTLSCSQTLNHNVMYWYQQKSSQAPKLLFHYYDKDFNNEADTPDNFQSRRPNTSFCFLDIRSPGLGDTAMYLCATSRGGQFQQPQHFGDGTRLSIL.

The CDR3 sequence: CASSFDKLAYQPQHF. DNA of the CDR3: TGTGCCAGCTCATTCGACAAACTAGCGTATCAGCCCCAGCATTTT. The chain recombines TRBV18 with TRBJ1-5; D unresolved. The CDR3 consists of 15 residues. The germline V gene has CDR1 KGHSH and CDR2 LQKENI. V lost 5 bases and J 5 bases, leaving 16 bases between the germline ends. Supplemented by reference TRBV18 and TRBJ1-5, the full variable domain reads NAGVMQNPRHLVRRRGQEARLRCSPMKGHSHVYWYRQLPEEGLKFMVYLQKENIIDESGMPKERFSAEFPKEGPSILRIQQVVRGDSAAYFCASSFDKLAYQPQHFGDGTRLSIL.

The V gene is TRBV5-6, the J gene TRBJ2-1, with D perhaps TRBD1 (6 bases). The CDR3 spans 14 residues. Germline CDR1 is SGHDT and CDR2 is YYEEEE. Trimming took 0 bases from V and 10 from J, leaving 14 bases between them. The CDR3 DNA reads TGTGCCAGCAGCTTGGTCGGCAGGGGCAACGAGCAGTTCTTC. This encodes CASSLVGRGNEQFF.

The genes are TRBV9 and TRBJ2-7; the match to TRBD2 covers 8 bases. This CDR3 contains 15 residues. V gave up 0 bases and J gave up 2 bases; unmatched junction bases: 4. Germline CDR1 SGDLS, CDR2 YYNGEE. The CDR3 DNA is TGTGCCAGCAGCGTAGGGCTAGCGGGTACCTACGAGCAGTACTTC. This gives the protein CASSVGLAGTYEQYF. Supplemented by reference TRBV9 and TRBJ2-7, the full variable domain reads DSGVTQTPKHLITATGQRVTLRCSPRSGDLSVYWYQQSLDQGLQFLIQYYNGEERAKGNILERFSAQQFPDLHSELNLSSLELGDSALYFCASSVGLAGTYEQYFGPGTRLTVT.

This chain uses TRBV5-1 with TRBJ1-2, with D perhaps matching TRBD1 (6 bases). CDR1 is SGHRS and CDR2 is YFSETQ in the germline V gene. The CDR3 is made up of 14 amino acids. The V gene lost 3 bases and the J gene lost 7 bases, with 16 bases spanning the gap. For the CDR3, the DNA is TGCGCCAGCAGCTACAGGGACGACAAGAGTGGCTACACCTTC. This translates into CASSYRDDKSGYTF.

The CDR3 loop reads CASSVPTGGRYEQYF. The CDR3 DNA is TGTGCCAGCAGCGTACCGACGGGGGGCCGGTACGAGCAGTACTTC. The chain employs TRBV9 and TRBJ2-7, with D possibly matching TRBD2 (7 bases). Germline values: CDR1 SGDLS, CDR2 YYNGEE. The CDR3 length is 15 residues. V dropped 1 base and J dropped 4 bases, with 15 bases sitting between them.